The 32 T cell receptor beta chains reported below all come from one sample, sequenced in a study of cytomegalovirus exposure and HLA in healthy donors. The PCR used 60 Vbeta and 13 Jbeta primers. Profiled with immunoSEQ multiplex PCR; TCRdb holds only in-frame clones, not every one. This sample has about 110,000 clones, with approximately 81% found just once. Specimen: PBMCs. Receptor source: a man aged 25-45 years in good health and CMV-seronegative.

This clone appeared a few times. The rearrangement uses TRBV5-6 and TRBJ2-1; TRBD2 might be the D (5 bases). V was clipped by 4 bases and J by 0 bases, with 11 bases between them. CDR3 length: 15 amino acids. Germline V gene data show CDR1 as SGHDT and CDR2 as YYEEEE. The CDR3 region is CASSLGAGSYNEQFF. The CDR3, as DNA: TGTGCCAGCAGCCTGGGAGCAGGCTCCTACAATGAGCAGTTCTTC.

V usage is TRBV29-1 and J usage is TRBJ1-1; 7 positions match TRBD1. The length of the CDR3 is 14 residues. CDR1 is SQVTM, CDR2 ANQGSEA, per germline. V was clipped by 7 bases and J by 1 base; unmatched bases: 9. The CDR3 DNA sequence: TGCAGCGACCGAAGGGGGCGCAGGAACACTGAAGCTTTCTTT. Its protein is CSDRRGRRNTEAFF.

The chain carries TRBV30 and TRBJ2-2, with 11 positions matching TRBD2. This CDR3 has 21 amino acids. Trimming at V came to 2 bases and at J to 6 bases, leaving 23 bases not matched to a gene. CDR1 is GTSNPN, CDR2 SVGIG, per germline (reference sequence). This CDR3 is CAWSHSIPIISGGAYAGELFF. In DNA, the CDR3 is TGTGCCTGGAGTCACAGCATCCCCATTATTAGCGGGGGGGCCTACGCCGGGGAGCTGTTTTTT.

The chain carries TRBV19 and TRBJ1-1; TRBD1 aligns across 7 bases. The V and J ends lost 5 bases and 6 bases, in that order; junction bases with no gene match: 3. This CDR3 contains 12 residues. The germline V gene has CDR1 LNHDA and CDR2 SQIVND (reference sequence). CDR3 loop: CASSRQGAEAFF. The CDR3 DNA reads TGTGCCAGTAGTCGACAGGGCGCTGAAGCTTTCTTT.

This chain connects TRBV25-1 to TRBJ2-1; TRBD2 matches at 9 bases. The CDR3 is made up of 15 amino acids. The germline V gene has CDR1 MGHDK and CDR2 SYGVNS. The V gene end was trimmed by 5 bases and the J gene end by 5 bases; junction bases not matched to a gene: 7. The CDR3 protein is CASSKGTSRNNEQFF. CDR3 nucleotide sequence: TGTGCCAGCAGTAAGGGGACTAGCAGAAACAATGAGCAGTTCTTC.

The CDR3: CASSYEATGGSDTQYF. Written as DNA, the CDR3 is TGTGCCAGCAGTTACGAGGCGACAGGGGGATCGGATACGCAGTATTTT. The gene calls are TRBV6-5 and TRBJ2-3, with TRBD1 identical over 9 bases. From germline, CDR1 is MNHEY and CDR2 SVGAGI. The ends lost 2 bases at V and 6 bases at J; junction bases unmatched: 9. The CDR3 has 16 amino acids.

The chain combines TRBV5-1 with TRBJ1-4; 12 bases map to TRBD1. CDR1 and CDR2 (germline): SGHRS, YFSETQ. The length of the CDR3 is 18 residues. The V and J ends lost 3 bases and 6 bases, in that order; junction bases with no gene match: 12. CDR3 nucleotides: TGCGCCAGCAGCTCGGCGGGACAGGGGGCCCCGGGGGATGAAAAACTGTTTTTT. This translates into CASSSAGQGAPGDEKLFF. Full variable domain (rest looked up from reference TRBV5-1 and TRBJ1-4): KAGVTQTPRYLIKTRGQQVTLSCSPISGHRSVSWYQQTPGQGLQFLFEYFSETQRNKGNFPGRFSGRQFSNSRSEMNVSTLELGDSALYLCASSSAGQGAPGDEKLFFGSGTQLSVL.

The chain links TRBV29-1 to TRBJ2-7, with TRBD1 identical over 10 bases. This CDR3 comprises 13 residues. V lost 7 bases, J lost 0 bases, and 3 bases stayed unmatched. Per the germline V gene, CDR1 is SQVTM and CDR2 is ANQGSEA. The CDR3 DNA sequence: TGCAGCGGGCGACAGGGGGCCTCCTACGAGCAGTACTTC. Translated: CSGRQGASYEQYF.

The gene calls are TRBV5-1 and TRBJ2-5; D not resolved. The germline V gene encodes CDR1 SGHRS and CDR2 YFSETQ. The CDR3 runs to 13 residues. Trimming took 0 bases from V and 5 from J, leaving 8 bases between them. The CDR3 region has the DNA TGCGCCAGCAGCTTGGCCAGGTTTGAGACCCAGTACTTC. It encodes CASSLARFETQYF.

This clone came up a few times. The chain employs TRBV28 and TRBJ2-7; D gene ambiguous. Germline loops: CDR1 MDHEN, CDR2 SYDVKM. The CDR3 length is 15 residues. Between the trimmed V and J ends, which lost 5 bases and 6 bases, there was a span of 20 bases. CDR3 sequence: CASSLPQRRRAEQYF. The CDR3 DNA reads as TGTGCCAGCAGTCTCCCCCAGCGTCGCCGAGCCGAGCAGTACTTC. Looking up the rest from reference TRBV28 and TRBJ2-7 gives the full variable domain: DVKVTQSSRYLVKRTGEKVFLECVQDMDHENMFWYRQDPGLGLRLIYFSYDVKMKEKGDIPEGYSVSREKKERFSLILESASTNQTSMYLCASSLPQRRRAEQYFGPGTRLTVT.

V is TRBV6-1 and J is TRBJ2-7; a weak D match, TRBD1 (6 bases). In germline, CDR1 is MNHNS, CDR2 SASEGT. Trimming cost V 5 bases and J 1 base, with 9 bases left between them. The CDR3 covers 13 residues. This chain's CDR3 is CASSNRVSYEQYF. The CDR3 DNA reads TGTGCCAGCAGTAACAGGGTTTCCTACGAGCAGTACTTC.

The V call is TRBV30, the J call TRBJ2-1; D possibly corresponds to TRBD2 (5 bases). Germline lookup yields CDR1 GTSNPN and CDR2 SVGIG (reference sequence). The CDR3 length is 11 residues. Trimming left V 8 bases short and J 7 bases short, with 12 bases between. CDR3 sequence: CAHAGGNEQFF. The CDR3 DNA follows: TGTGCCCACGCCGGCGGGAATGAGCAGTTCTTC. The variable domain in full, completed from reference TRBV30 and TRBJ2-1, reads SQTIHQWPATLVQPVGSPLSLECTVEGTSNPNLYWYRQAAGRGLQLLFYSVGIGQISSEVPQNLSASRPQDRQFILSSKKLLLSDSGFYLCAHAGGNEQFFGPGTRLTVL.

J is TRBJ2-1 and V is TRBV7-6; 8 bases agree with TRBD2. Germline trimming cut 5 bases from V and 5 bases from J; bases unmatched to any gene: 8. Germline assignment: CDR1 SGHVS and CDR2 FNYEAQ. The CDR3 loop spans 15 amino acids. The CDR3 DNA is TGTGCCAGCAGCAACAGCGGGGGTGGGGACAATGAGCAGTTCTTC. It codes for CASSNSGGGDNEQFF.

The gene calls are TRBV29-1 and TRBJ2-7; D not certain. Germline CDR1 and CDR2: SQVTM and ANQGSEA. The CDR3 extends over 13 amino acids. Trimming pared 3 bases from V and 4 bases from J, leaving 13 bases between. The CDR3 DNA is TGCAGCGTTGATCGTAGAAAACGATACGAGCAGTACTTC. Translated: CSVDRRKRYEQYF.

This clone was seen just once. This sequence joins TRBV5-6 and TRBJ2-7, with D uncertain. CDR3 size: 12 residues. Germline loops: CDR1 SGHDT, CDR2 YYEEEE. Trimming pared 4 bases from V and 0 bases from J, leaving 5 bases between. CDR3 protein: CASSHISYEQYF. The CDR3 nucleotides are TGTGCCAGCAGCCACATCTCCTACGAGCAGTACTTC.

This clone was seen more than once but under ten times. The CDR3 loop reads CASSLGFTTDTQYF. The CDR3 region has the DNA TGTGCCAGCAGCTTAGGTTTTACTACAGATACGCAGTATTTT. This chain links TRBV11-2 with TRBJ2-3; no definite D call. The CDR3 has 14 amino acids. Trimming took off 1 base at V and 3 bases at J, with 8 bases between the two ends. CDR1 is SGHAT, CDR2 FQNNGV, per germline.

This clone came up once. The rearrangement uses TRBV18 and TRBJ2-3; D possibly corresponds to TRBD2 (6 bases). Germline V gene lookup returns CDR1 KGHSH and CDR2 LQKENI. V dropped 1 base and J dropped 0 bases, with 8 bases sitting between them. The CDR3 is made up of 15 amino acids. The CDR3: CASSPLADSTDTQYF. The CDR3 DNA reads as TGTGCCAGCTCACCACTAGCGGATAGCACAGATACGCAGTATTTT.

The chain combines TRBV13 with TRBJ2-1; 11 bases are shared with TRBD2. The V gene's germline CDR1 is PRHDT and CDR2 FYEKMQ (reference sequence). V lost 4 bases and J lost 3; bases outside the gene matches: 8. This CDR3 comprises 17 residues. CDR3 in amino acids: CASSSGLAGYLYNEQFF. The CDR3 DNA reads TGTGCCAGCAGCTCCGGACTAGCGGGTTATCTCTACAATGAGCAGTTCTTC.

V usage is TRBV7-9 and J usage is TRBJ2-5, with D unclear. V was trimmed by 3 bases and J by 4 bases, leaving 12 bases between them. The CDR3 spans 14 residues. Per germline, CDR1 SEHNR and CDR2 FQNEAQ (reference sequence). The CDR3 region is CASSLAGTGETQYF. DNA of the CDR3: TGTGCCAGCAGCTTGGCTGGCACGGGAGAGACCCAGTACTTC.

The chain recombines TRBV10-1 with TRBJ2-5, with 7 bases that match TRBD2. V lost 3 bases and J lost 11; bases outside the gene matches: 3. The CDR3 runs 11 residues. Per germline, CDR1 WNHNN and CDR2 SYGVQD (reference sequence). In nucleotides, the CDR3 is TGCGCCAGCAGTGATACTAGCGTTCAGTACTTC. This encodes CASSDTSVQYF.

The chain is built from TRBV10-2 and TRBJ1-2; TRBD1 agrees at 8 bases. The V gene end was trimmed by 7 bases and the J gene end by 2 bases; junction bases not matched to a gene: 6. The CDR3 extends over 14 amino acids. CDR1 is WSHSY and CDR2 is SAAADI in the germline V gene. CDR3 nucleotide sequence: TGCGCCAGCACCACGGACAGGGACAACTATGGCTACACCTTC. Translated: CASTTDRDNYGYTF.

This clone was recorded a few times. This chain links TRBV13 with TRBJ2-1; 7 bases match TRBD2. The CDR3 is 13 residues long. The V and J ends lost 0 bases and 9 bases, in that order; junction bases with no gene match: 2. The V gene's germline CDR1 is PRHDT and CDR2 FYEKMQ (reference sequence). The CDR3 coding sequence is TGTGCCAGCAGCTTAGGAGGGAGGGGTGAGCAGTTCTTC. This encodes CASSLGGRGEQFF.

The chain has TRBV21-1 and TRBJ1-1. TRBV21-1 is an annotated pseudogene. The length of the CDR3 is 14 residues. CDR3 nucleotide sequence: TGTGCCAGCACCAATATCCTGAATCTAACTGAAGCTTTCTTT. It yields the protein CASTNILNLTEAFF.

The rearrangement uses TRBV4-2 and TRBJ2-5, with a weak D call TRBD2 (5 bases). The germline gives CDR1 LGHNA, CDR2 YNFKEQ. V lost 1 base and J lost 5, with 14 bases in between. CDR3 length: 15 residues. CDR3 sequence reads: CASSQVDLRGETQYF. CDR3 DNA sequence: TGTGCCAGCAGCCAAGTTGACCTCCGGGGTGAGACCCAGTACTTC.

The chain's CDR3 is CASWSAGGQSRYEQYF. The CDR3 DNA sequence: TGTGCCAGTTGGTCCGCGGGGGGGCAGTCTCGTTACGAGCAGTACTTC. The chain carries TRBV2 and TRBJ2-7; 9 bases agree with TRBD2. V lost 9 bases, J lost 4 bases, and 16 bases stayed unmatched. The CDR3 contains 16 residues. Germline CDR1 reads SNHLY; CDR2 reads FYNNEI.

The CDR3 here is CASSPTGTATYEQYF. CDR3 DNA sequence: TGCGCCAGCAGCCCGACCGGGACAGCGACCTACGAGCAGTACTTC. This chain links TRBV4-1 with TRBJ2-7, with 7 bases that match TRBD1. The CDR3 spans 15 residues. Unmatched junction bases numbered 8, after V lost 4 bases and J lost 2 bases. Germline assignment: CDR1 MGHRA and CDR2 YSYEKL.

V gene TRBV13 combines with J gene TRBJ2-1; a possible D gene is TRBD1 (6 bases). The CDR3 length is 16 residues. V gave up 5 bases and J gave up 5 bases, with 19 bases separating them. Germline V lookup: CDR1 PRHDT, CDR2 FYEKMQ (reference sequence). This CDR3 reads CASSPQPRTADNEQFF. CDR3 coding DNA: TGTGCCAGCAGCCCACAACCAAGGACAGCCGACAATGAGCAGTTCTTC. Looking up the rest from reference TRBV13 and TRBJ2-1 gives the full variable domain: AAGVIQSPRHLIKEKRETATLKCYPIPRHDTVYWYQQGPGQDPQFLISFYEKMQSDKGSIPDRFSAQQFSDYHSELNMSSLELGDSALYFCASSPQPRTADNEQFFGPGTRLTVL.

This sequence joins TRBV5-1 and TRBJ1-1; 8 bases are shared with TRBD1. The junction had 6 bases not matched to a gene; V was cut back by 4 bases and J by 4 bases. The CDR3 contains 14 residues. The V gene's germline CDR1 is SGHRS and CDR2 YFSETQ. The CDR3 DNA reads as TGCGCCAGCAGCATCCCGACAGGGGCCACTGAAGCTTTCTTT. Protein product: CASSIPTGATEAFF.

In its sample, this clone was seen once. This chain links TRBV9 with TRBJ1-1, with D possibly TRBD1 on 5 matching bases. Looked up from germline, CDR1 is SGDLS and CDR2 is YYNGEE. The V end lost 0 bases, the J end lost 0 bases, and 12 bases lay between the germline ends. CDR3 length: 16 residues. As DNA, the CDR3 is TGTGCCAGCAGCGTAGAGTTGGGGGGGGTGAACACTGAAGCTTTCTTT. This gives the protein CASSVELGGVNTEAFF. The complete variable domain, with remaining parts taken from reference TRBV9 and TRBJ1-1, reads DSGVTQTPKHLITATGQRVTLRCSPRSGDLSVYWYQQSLDQGLQFLIQYYNGEERAKGNILERFSAQQFPDLHSELNLSSLELGDSALYFCASSVELGGVNTEAFFGQGTRLTVV.

The chain combines TRBV11-3 with TRBJ2-1; perhaps TRBD2 as D (5 bases). Germline V lookup: CDR1 SGHNT, CDR2 YENEEA. V was cut by 1 base and J by 4 bases, with 11 bases left in between. The CDR3 sequence is 15 residues long. As DNA, the CDR3 is TGTGCCAGCAGCTTAGGTCTAGCAGCGTACAATGAGCAGTTCTTC. The encoded protein is CASSLGLAAYNEQFF.

For this clone: One junction end disagrees with the germline gene, perhaps due to a read error. V and J are TRBV7-7 and TRBJ2-3; TRBD2 is a possible D gene (6 bases). Germline-derived CDR1 and CDR2 are SSHAT and FNYEAQ (reference sequence). The CDR3 is 14 amino acids. CDR3 in amino acids: CASSLAASGDTQYF. The DNA for the CDR3 is TGTGCTAGCAGCTTAGCGGCCAGCGGTGATACGCAGTATTTT.

V and J are TRBV2 and TRBJ1-2; TRBD1 might be the D (6 bases). Germline V gene data show CDR1 as SNHLY and CDR2 as FYNNEI. The CDR3 has 15 amino acids. With 4 bases removed from V and 7 bases from J, the gap between germline ends came to 19 bases. Here the CDR3 DNA reads TGTGCCAGCAGTGGGCGTAACAGGGTTCGTGGTGGCTACACCTTC. Its protein is CASSGRNRVRGGYTF.